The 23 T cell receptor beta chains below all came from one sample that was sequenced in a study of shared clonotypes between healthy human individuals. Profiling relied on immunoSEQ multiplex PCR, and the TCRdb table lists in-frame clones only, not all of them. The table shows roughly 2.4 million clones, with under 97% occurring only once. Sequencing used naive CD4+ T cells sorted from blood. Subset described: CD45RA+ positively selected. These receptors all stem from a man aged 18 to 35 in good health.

In nucleotides, the CDR3 is TGTGCCAGCAGTCCCGGCAGAAAAGAGACCCAGTACTTC. Encoded protein: CASSPGRKETQYF. This chain links TRBV6-1 with TRBJ2-5; D remains unclear. V lost 5 bases to trimming and J lost 3 bases, with 10 bases between them. Germline V gives CDR1 MNHNS, CDR2 SASEGT. This CDR3 region has 13 residues.

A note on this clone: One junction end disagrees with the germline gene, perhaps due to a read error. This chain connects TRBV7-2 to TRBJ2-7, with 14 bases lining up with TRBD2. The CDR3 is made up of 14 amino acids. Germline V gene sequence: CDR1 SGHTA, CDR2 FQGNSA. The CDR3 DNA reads TGTGCCAGCAGCCCGGGACTAGCGGGAGCGTTGTCGGACTTC. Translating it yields CASSPGLAGALSDF.

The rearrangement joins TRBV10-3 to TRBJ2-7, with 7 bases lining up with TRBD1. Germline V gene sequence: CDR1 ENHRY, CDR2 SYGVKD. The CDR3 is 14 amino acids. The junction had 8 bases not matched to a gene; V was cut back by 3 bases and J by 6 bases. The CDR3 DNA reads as TGTGCCATCAGTGAATTGACAGGGTTATCCGAGCAGTACTTC. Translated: CAISELTGLSEQYF.

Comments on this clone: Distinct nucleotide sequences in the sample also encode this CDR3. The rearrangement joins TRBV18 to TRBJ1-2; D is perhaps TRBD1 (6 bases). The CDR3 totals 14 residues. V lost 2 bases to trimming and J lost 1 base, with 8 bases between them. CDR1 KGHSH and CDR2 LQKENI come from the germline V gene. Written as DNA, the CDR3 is TGTGCCAGCTCACCAGGACAGAGTAACTATGGCTACACCTTC. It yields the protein CASSPGQSNYGYTF.

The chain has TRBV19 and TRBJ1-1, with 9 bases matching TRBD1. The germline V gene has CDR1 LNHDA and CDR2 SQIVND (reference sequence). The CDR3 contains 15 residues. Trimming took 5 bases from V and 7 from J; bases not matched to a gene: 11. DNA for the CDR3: TGTGCCAGTAGTTCTAACTCAGGACAGGGGATTGAAGCTTTCTTT. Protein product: CASSSNSGQGIEAFF.

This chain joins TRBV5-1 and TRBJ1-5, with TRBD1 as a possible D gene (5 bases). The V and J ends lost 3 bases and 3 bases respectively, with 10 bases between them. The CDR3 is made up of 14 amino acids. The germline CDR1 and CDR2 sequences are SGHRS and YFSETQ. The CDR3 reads CASSYDSPNQPQHF. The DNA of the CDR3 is TGCGCCAGCAGCTACGACAGTCCCAATCAGCCCCAGCATTTT.

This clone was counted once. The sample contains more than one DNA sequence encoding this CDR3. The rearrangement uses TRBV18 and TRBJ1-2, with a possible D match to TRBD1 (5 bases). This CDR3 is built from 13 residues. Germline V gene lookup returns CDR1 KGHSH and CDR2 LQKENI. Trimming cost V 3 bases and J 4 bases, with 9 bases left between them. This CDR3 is CASSPAGTYGYTF. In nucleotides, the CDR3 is TGTGCCAGCTCACCGGCAGGGACCTATGGCTACACCTTC. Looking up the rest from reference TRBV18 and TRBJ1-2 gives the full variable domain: NAGVMQNPRHLVRRRGQEARLRCSPMKGHSHVYWYRQLPEEGLKFMVYLQKENIIDESGMPKERFSAEFPKEGPSILRIQQVVRGDSAAYFCASSPAGTYGYTFGSGTRLTVV.

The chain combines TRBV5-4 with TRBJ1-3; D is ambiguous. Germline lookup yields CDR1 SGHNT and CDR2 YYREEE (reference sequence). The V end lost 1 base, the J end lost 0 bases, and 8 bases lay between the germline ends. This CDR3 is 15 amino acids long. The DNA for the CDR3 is TGTGCCAGCAGCTTGCAGGCCTCCTCTGGAAACACCATATATTTT. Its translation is CASSLQASSGNTIYF.

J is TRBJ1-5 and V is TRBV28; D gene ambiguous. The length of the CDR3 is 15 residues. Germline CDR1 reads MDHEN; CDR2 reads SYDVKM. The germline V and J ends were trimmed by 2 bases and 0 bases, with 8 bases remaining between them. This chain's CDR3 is CASSLTAPSNQPQHF. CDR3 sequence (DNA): TGTGCCAGCAGTTTAACGGCACCTAGCAATCAGCCCCAGCATTTT.

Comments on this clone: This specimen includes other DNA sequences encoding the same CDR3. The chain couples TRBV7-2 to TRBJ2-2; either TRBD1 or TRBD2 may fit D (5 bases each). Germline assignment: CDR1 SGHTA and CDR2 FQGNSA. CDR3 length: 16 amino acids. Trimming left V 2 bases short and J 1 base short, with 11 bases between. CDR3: CASSLNGGRNTGELFF. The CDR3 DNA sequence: TGTGCCAGCAGCTTAAATGGGGGACGGAACACCGGGGAGCTGTTTTTT.

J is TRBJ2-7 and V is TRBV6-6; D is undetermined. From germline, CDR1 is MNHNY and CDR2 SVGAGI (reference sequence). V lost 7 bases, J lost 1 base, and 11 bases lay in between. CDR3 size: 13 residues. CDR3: CASTDHNSYEQYF. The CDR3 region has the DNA TGTGCCAGCACAGATCACAATTCCTACGAGCAGTACTTC.

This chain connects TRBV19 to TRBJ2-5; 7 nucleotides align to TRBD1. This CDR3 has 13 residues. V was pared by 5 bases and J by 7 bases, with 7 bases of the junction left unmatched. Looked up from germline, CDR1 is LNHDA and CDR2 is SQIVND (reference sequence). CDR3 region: CASSVGRGWTQYF. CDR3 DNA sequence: TGTGCCAGTAGTGTCGGCAGGGGGTGGACCCAGTACTTC.

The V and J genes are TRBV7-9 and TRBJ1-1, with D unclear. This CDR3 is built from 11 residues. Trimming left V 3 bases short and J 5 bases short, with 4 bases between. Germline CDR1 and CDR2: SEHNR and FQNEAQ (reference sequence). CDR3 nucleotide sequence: TGTGCCAGCAGCTTGCAGACTGAAGCTTTCTTT. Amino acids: CASSLQTEAFF.

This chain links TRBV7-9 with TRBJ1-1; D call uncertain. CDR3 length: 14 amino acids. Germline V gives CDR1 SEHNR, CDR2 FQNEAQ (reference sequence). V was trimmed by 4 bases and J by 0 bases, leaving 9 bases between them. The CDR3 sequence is CASSSDTVNTEAFF. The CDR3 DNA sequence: TGTGCCAGCAGCTCTGACACGGTGAACACTGAAGCTTTCTTT.

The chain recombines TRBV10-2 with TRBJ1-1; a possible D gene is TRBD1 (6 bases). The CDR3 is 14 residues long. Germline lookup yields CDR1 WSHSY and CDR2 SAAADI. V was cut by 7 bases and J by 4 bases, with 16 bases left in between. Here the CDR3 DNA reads TGCGCCAGCAACCTCAGGGGAGGGGGCACTGAAGCTTTCTTT. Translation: CASNLRGGGTEAFF.

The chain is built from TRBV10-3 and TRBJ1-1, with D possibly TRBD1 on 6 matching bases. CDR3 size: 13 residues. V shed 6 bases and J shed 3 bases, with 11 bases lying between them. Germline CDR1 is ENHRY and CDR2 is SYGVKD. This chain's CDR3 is CAIREGGHTEAFF. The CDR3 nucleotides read TGTGCCATCAGGGAGGGGGGCCACACTGAAGCTTTCTTT.

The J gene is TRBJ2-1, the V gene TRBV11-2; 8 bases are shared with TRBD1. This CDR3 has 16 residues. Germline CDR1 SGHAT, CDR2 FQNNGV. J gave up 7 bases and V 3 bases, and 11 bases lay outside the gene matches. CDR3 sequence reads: CASSFKRGQARNEQFF. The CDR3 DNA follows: TGTGCCAGCAGCTTTAAGAGGGGACAGGCTAGGAATGAGCAGTTCTTC. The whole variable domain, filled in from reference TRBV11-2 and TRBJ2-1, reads EAGVAQSPRYKIIEKRQSVAFWCNPISGHATLYWYQQILGQGPKLLIQFQNNGVVDDSQLPKDRFSAERLKGVDSTLKIQPAKLEDSAVYLCASSFKRGQARNEQFFGPGTRLTVL.

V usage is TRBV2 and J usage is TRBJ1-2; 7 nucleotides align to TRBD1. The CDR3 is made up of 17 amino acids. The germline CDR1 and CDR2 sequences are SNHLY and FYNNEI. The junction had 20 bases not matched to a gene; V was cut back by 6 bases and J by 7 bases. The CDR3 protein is CASSAIIGGRQGPGYTF. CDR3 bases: TGTGCCAGCAGCGCCATAATAGGTGGTCGACAGGGACCTGGCTACACCTTC. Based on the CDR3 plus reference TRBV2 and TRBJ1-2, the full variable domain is EPEVTQTPSHQVTQMGQEVILRCVPISNHLYFYWYRQILGQKVEFLVSFYNNEISEKSEIFDDQFSVERPDGSNFTLKIRSTKLEDSAMYFCASSAIIGGRQGPGYTFGSGTRLTVV.

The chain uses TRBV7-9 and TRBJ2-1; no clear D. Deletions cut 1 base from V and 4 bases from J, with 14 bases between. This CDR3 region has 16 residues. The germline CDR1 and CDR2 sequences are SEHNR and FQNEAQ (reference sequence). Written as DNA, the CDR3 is TGTGCCAGCAGCTTAGGGTTCCAACTGAAGTACAATGAGCAGTTCTTC. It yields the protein CASSLGFQLKYNEQFF.

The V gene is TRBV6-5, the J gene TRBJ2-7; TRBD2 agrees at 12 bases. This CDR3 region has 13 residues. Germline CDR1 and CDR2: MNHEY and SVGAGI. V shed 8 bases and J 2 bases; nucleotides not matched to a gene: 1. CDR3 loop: CASGLAGPYEQYF. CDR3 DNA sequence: TGTGCCAGCGGACTAGCGGGACCCTACGAGCAGTACTTC.

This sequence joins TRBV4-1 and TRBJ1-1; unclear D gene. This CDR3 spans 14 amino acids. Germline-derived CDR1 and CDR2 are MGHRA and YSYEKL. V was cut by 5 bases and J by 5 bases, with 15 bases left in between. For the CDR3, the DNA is TGCGCCAGCAGCTCGACCACTAACAAGACTGAAGCTTTCTTT. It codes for CASSSTTNKTEAFF.

In nucleotides, the CDR3 is TGCGCCAGCAGCTTACAAGATTTACAGGTTAATTCACCCCTCCACTTT. This sequence encodes CASSLQDLQVNSPLHF. V and J are TRBV5-1 and TRBJ1-6; D perhaps matches TRBD1 (5 bases). Germline V CDR1 and CDR2: SGHRS, YFSETQ. Trimming took 2 bases from V and 6 from J, leaving 15 bases between them. CDR3 size: 16 residues.

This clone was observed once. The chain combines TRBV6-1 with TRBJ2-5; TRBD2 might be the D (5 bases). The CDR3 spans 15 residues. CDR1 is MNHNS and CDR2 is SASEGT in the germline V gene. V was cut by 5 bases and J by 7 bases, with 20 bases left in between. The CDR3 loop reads CASSSKGEGVGTQYF. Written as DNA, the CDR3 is TGTGCCAGCAGTTCAAAAGGAGAGGGCGTCGGGACCCAGTACTTC.